Listed below are T cell receptor beta chains from one sample, sequenced in a study of blood T cell repertoires in COVID-19. Profiling relied on immunoSEQ multiplex PCR, and the TCRdb table lists in-frame clones only, not all of them. The repertoire holds 65,000 to 100,000 clones, more than 80% seen once, with 15% to 18% in the top ten. Material: peripheral blood. The receptors shown here come from a woman over 75 with acute or convalescent COVID-19. Both conserved end residues are part of each CDR3. The D gene is left open where the match is weak. Some rows mark clone size as missing; the rest say once, few, many or name a class of expanded clone.

size,D,V,J,DNA,CDR3
NA,NA,TRBV11-3,TRBJ2-3,TGTGCCAGCAGCTTAGGAGCGAGGGCAGGCCGAACACAGGATACGCAGTATTTT,CASSLGARAGRTQDTQYF
NA,NA,TRBV7-2,TRBJ2-5,TGTGCCAGCACTTCCCTTTTCAGGGAAGAGACCCAGTACTTC,CASTSLFREETQYF
NA,NA,TRBV4-1,TRBJ1-6,TGCGCCAGCAGCCAAGCCGCGTGGAATTCACCCCTCCACTTT,CASSQAAWNSPLHF
NA,TRBD2,TRBV19,TRBJ2-5,TGTGCCAGTAGTGGGTCGGGGGGGCCGTGGGAGACCCAGTACTTC,CASSGSGGPWETQYF
few,NA,TRBV19,TRBJ1-1,TGTGCCAGTACCGAGGGAGGCGGGTTGAACACTGAAGCTTTCTTT,CASTEGGGLNTEAFF
NA,NA,TRBV11-2,TRBJ2-1,TGTGCCAGCAGCCCCCGGGACACCTTCTACAATGAGCAGTTCTTC,CASSPRDTFYNEQFF
NA,NA,TRBV5-1,TRBJ1-5,TGCGCCAGCAGCTTTACGGGGGGAGATCAGCCCCAGCATTTT,CASSFTGGDQPQHF
NA,TRBD2,TRBV11-2,TRBJ2-6,TGTGCCAGCAGCCCGGGGGCTAGCGGGGGGGCCTTTGGGGCCAACGTCCTGACTTTC,CASSPGASGGAFGANVLTF
NA,NA,TRBV27,TRBJ2-5,TGTGCCAGCAGTCTTTCCCCCCCGGCCCAGTACTTC,CASSLSPPAQYF
NA,NA,TRBV28,TRBJ1-2,TGTGCCAGCAGTCAGGCTAACTATGGCTACACCTTC,CASSQANYGYTF